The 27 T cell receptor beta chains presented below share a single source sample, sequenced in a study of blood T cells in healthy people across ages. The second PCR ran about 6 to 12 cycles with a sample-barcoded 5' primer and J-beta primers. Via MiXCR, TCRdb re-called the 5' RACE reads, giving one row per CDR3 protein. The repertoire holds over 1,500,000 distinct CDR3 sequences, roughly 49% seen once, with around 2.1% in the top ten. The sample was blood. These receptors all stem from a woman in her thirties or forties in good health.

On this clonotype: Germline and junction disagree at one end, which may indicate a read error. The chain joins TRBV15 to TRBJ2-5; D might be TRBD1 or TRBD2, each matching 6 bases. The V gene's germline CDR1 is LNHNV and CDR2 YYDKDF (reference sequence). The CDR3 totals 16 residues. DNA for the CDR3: TGTGCCTCCAGCAGAGATTCGGGGGCGCGGCGAGAGACCCAGTACTTC. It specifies CASSRDSGARRETQYF.

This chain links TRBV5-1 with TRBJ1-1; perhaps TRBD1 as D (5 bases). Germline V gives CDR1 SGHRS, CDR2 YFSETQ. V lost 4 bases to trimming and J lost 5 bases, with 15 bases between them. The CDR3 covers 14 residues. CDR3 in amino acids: CASSPGRGGTEAFF. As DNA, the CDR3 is TGCGCCAGCAGCCCGGGACGGGGTGGGACTGAAGCTTTCTTT. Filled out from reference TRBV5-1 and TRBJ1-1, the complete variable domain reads KAGVTQTPRYLIKTRGQQVTLSCSPISGHRSVSWYQQTPGQGLQFLFEYFSETQRNKGNFPGRFSGRQFSNSRSEMNVSTLELGDSALYLCASSPGRGGTEAFFGQGTRLTVV.

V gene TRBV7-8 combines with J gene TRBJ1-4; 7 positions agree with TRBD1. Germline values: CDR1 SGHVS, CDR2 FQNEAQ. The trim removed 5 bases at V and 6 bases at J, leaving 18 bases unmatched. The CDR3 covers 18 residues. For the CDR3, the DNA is TGTGCCAGCAGCCCGAGGACAGGTCTAAGTAATCGTTATGAAAAACTGTTTTTT. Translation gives CASSPRTGLSNRYEKLFF.

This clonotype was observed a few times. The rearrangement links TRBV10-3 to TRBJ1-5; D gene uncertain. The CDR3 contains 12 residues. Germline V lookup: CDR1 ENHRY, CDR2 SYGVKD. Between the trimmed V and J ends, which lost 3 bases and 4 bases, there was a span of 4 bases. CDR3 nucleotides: TGTGCCATCAGTGATAGGAATCAGCCCCAGCATTTT. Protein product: CAISDRNQPQHF.

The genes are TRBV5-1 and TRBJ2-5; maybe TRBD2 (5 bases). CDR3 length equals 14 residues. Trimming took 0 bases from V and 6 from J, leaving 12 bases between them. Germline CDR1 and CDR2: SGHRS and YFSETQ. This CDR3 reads CASSLAEVRKTQYF. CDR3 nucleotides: TGCGCCAGCAGCTTGGCGGAGGTTAGGAAGACCCAGTACTTC.

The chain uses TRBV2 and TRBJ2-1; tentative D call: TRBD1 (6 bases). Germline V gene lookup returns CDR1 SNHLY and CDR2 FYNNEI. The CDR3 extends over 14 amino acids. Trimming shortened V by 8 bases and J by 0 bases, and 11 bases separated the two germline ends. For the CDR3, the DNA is TGTGCCAGCCAGGGGTCCAGCTCCTACAATGAGCAGTTCTTC. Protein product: CASQGSSSYNEQFF.

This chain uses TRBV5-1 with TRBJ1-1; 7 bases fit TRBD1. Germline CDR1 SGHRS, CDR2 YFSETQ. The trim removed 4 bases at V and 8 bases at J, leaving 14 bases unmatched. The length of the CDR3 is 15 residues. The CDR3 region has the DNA TGCGCCAGCAGCGACAAAACAGGGGCCGGCCCCGAAGCTTTCTTT. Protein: CASSDKTGAGPEAFF.

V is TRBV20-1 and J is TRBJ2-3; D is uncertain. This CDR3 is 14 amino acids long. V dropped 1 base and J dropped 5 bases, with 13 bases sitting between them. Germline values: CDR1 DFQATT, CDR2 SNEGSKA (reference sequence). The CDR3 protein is CSARAPIGKDTQYF. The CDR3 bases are TGCAGTGCTAGAGCACCTATAGGTAAAGATACGCAGTATTTT.

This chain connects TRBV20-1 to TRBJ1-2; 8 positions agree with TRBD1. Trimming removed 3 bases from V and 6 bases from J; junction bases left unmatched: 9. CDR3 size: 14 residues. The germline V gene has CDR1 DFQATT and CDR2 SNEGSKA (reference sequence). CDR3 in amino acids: CSASAGGPADGYTF. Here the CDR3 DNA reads TGCAGTGCTAGCGCAGGGGGCCCGGCAGATGGCTACACCTTC.

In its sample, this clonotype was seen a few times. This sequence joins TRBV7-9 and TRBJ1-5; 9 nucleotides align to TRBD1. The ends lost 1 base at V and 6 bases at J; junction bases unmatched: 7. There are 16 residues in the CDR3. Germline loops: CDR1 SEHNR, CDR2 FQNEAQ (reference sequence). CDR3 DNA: TGTGCCAGCAGCTTAGGCGGGACAGGGATGTTTCAGCCCCAGCATTTT. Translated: CASSLGGTGMFQPQHF.

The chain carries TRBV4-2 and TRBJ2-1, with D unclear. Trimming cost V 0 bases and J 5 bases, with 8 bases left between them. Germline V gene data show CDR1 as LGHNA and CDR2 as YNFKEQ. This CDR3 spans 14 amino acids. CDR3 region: CASSQDGQDNEQFF. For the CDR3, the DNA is TGTGCCAGCAGCCAAGATGGTCAGGACAATGAGCAGTTCTTC.

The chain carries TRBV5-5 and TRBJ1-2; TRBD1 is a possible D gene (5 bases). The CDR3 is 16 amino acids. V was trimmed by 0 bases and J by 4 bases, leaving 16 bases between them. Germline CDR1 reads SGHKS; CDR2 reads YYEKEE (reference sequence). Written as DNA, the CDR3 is TGTGCCAGCAGCTTGGGAGGCGGGGCGGTAATCTATGGCTACACCTTC. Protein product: CASSLGGGAVIYGYTF.

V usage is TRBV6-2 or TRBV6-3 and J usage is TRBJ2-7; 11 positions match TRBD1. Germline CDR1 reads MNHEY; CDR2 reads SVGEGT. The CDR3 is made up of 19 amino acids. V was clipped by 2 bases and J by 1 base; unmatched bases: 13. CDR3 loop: CASSYAGQGASIASYEQYF. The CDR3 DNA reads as TGTGCCAGCAGTTACGCTGGACAGGGGGCTTCTATCGCGTCCTACGAGCAGTACTTC.

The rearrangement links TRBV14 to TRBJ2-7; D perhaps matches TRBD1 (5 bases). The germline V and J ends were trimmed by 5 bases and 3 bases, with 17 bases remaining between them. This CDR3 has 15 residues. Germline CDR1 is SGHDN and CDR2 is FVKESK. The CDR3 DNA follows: TGTGCCAGCAGCATGTCAACAGGACCGATCTACGAGCAGTACTTC. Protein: CASSMSTGPIYEQYF.

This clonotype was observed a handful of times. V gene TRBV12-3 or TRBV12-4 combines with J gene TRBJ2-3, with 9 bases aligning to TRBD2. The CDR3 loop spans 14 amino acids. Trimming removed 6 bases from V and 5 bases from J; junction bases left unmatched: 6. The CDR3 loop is CASRAGGVVDTQYF. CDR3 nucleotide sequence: TGTGCCAGCAGAGCGGGGGGAGTGGTAGATACGCAGTATTTT.

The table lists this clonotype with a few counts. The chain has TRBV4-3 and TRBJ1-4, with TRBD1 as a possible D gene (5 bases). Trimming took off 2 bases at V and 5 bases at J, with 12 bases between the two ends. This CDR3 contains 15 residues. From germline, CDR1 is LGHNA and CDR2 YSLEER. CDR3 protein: CASSQMGQGNEKLFF. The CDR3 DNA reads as TGCGCCAGCAGCCAAATGGGGCAGGGAAATGAAAAACTGTTTTTT.

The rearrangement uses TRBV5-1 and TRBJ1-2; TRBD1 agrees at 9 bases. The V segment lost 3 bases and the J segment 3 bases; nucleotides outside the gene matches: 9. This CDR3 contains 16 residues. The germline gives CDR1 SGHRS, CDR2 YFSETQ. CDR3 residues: CASSSGQGTQYYGYTF. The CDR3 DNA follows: TGCGCCAGCAGCTCGGGACAGGGTACCCAATACTATGGCTACACCTTC.

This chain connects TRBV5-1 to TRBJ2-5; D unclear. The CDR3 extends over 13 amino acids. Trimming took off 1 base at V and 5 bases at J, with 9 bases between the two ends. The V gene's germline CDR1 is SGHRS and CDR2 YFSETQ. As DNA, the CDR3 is TGCGCCAGCAGCTTGTACCCCGACGAGACCCAGTACTTC. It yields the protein CASSLYPDETQYF.

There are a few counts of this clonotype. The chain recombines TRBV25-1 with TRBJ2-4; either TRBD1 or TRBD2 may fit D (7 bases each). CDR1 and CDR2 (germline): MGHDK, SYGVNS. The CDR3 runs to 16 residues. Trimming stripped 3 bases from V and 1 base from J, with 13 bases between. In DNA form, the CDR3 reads TGTGCCAGCAGTGAGAGGGGAGGGGGCGCCAAAAACATTCAGTACTTC. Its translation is CASSERGGGAKNIQYF.

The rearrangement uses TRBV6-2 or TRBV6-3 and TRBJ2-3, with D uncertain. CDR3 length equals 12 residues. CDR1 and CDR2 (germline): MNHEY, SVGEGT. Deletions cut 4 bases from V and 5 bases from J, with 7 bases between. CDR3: CASSCVGDTQYF. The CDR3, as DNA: TGTGCCAGCAGTTGCGTAGGAGATACGCAGTATTTT.

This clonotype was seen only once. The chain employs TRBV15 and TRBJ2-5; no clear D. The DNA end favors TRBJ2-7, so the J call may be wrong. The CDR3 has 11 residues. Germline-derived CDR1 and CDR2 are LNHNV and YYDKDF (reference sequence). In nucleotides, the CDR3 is TGTGCCACCAGCAGTGCTGGCGAGCAGTACTTC. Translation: CATSSAGEQYF.

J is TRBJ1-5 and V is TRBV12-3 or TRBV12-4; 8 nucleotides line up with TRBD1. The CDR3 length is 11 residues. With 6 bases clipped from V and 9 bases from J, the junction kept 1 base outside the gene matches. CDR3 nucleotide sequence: TGTGCCAGCAGCACAGGGGGGCCCCAGCATTTT. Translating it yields CASSTGGPQHF.

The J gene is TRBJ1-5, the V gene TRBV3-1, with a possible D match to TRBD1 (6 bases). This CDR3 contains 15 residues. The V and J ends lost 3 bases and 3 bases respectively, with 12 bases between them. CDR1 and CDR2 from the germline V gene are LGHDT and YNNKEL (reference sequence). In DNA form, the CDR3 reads TGTGCCAGCAGCCAGTCGACAGGAATCAATCAGCCCCAGCATTTT. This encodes CASSQSTGINQPQHF. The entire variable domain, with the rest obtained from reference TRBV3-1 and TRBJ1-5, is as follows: DTAVSQTPKYLVTQMGNDKSIKCEQNLGHDTMYWYKQDSKKFLKIMFSYNNKELIINETVPNRFSPKSPDKAHLNLHINSLELGDSAVYFCASSQSTGINQPQHFGDGTRLSIL.

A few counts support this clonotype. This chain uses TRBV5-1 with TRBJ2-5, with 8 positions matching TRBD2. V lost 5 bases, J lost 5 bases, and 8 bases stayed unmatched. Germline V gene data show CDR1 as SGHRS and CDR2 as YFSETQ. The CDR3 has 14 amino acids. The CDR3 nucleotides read TGCGCCAGCAGAGAAGCGGGGGTAACGGAGACCCAGTACTTC. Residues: CASREAGVTETQYF.

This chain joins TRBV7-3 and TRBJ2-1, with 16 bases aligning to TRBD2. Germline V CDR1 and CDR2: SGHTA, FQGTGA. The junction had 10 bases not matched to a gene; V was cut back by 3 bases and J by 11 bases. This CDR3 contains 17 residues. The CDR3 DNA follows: TGTGCCAGCAGCTTTAGGGGACTAGCGGGGGGGTATCGGAAGCAGTTCTTC. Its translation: CASSFRGLAGGYRKQFF.

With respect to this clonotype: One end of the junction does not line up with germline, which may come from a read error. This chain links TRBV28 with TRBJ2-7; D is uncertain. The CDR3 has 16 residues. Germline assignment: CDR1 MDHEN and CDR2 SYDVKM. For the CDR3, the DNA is TGTACCAGCAGTTTAACCCTGGGGAAGAGCTCCTACGAGCAGTACTTC. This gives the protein CTSSLTLGKSSYEQYF.

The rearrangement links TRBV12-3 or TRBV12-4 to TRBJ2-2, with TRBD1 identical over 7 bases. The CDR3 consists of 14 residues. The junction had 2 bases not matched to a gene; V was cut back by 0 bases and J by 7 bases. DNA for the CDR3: TGTGCCAGCAGTTTAGCCCAGGGGGTCGGGGAGCTGTTTTTT. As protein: CASSLAQGVGELFF.